The clone carrying this T cell receptor (beta chain) was seen a few times. The data were obtained in a study of blood T cell repertoires in COVID-19. Study background: The United States, Italy and Spain supplied acute and convalescent COVID-19 samples.

Trimming cost V 4 bases and J 10 bases; bases outside gene matches: 17. CDR1 and CDR2 from the germline V gene are MNHEY and SVGEGT. The CDR3 spans 19 residues. Methods used by the authors: Reference gene primer amplification gave nucleated cell count estimates. Only in-frame clones appear in the TCRdb table, and some are missing; sequencing was by immunoSEQ multiplex PCR. V, J and clone size reflect that table, while D and trimming were determined from the DNA. The sample has about 61,000 clones, roughly 84% seen once. Sequencing was carried out using peripheral blood. This TCR was recovered from a woman in her sixties or seventies with acute or convalescent COVID-19. The chain joins TRBV6-2 or TRBV6-3 to TRBJ1-6, with 12 bases identical to TRBD1. CDR3 sequence (DNA): TGTGCCAGCAGTTTCCTCCGGGACAGGGGGCTCAATATAGGGTCACCCCTCCACTTT. This encodes CASSFLRDRGLNIGSPLHF.